One sample yielded the 17 T cell receptor beta chains listed below, sequenced in a study of CD8 T cells in ankylosing spondylitis. TCRdb re-called the 5' RACE reads with MiXCR, one entry per CDR3 protein. The table records 300,000 to 350,000 distinct CDR3 sequences, less than 25% of them present only once. The sample was blood, either unsorted or a sorted T cell fraction (not recorded which). The receptor set was obtained from a female donor with ankylosing spondylitis or in good health (not recorded which).

This clonotype came up a few times. This chain joins TRBV3-1 and TRBJ1-5, with D maybe TRBD1 (6 bases). Germline V lookup: CDR1 LGHDT, CDR2 YNNKEL (reference sequence). Trimming pared 1 base from V and 10 bases from J, leaving 26 bases between. The CDR3 is 18 amino acids. The CDR3 region has the DNA TGTGCCAGCAGCCAAGCCCCAGGGGCAGCCGGGAGGTTTGAACCCCAGCATTTT. Its protein product is CASSQAPGAAGRFEPQHF.

This clonotype has more than one count but fewer than ten. The junction does not match germline at one end; this may be a read error. The CDR3: CASSLEASGSF. The CDR3 region has the DNA TGTGCCAGCAGCTTAGAGGCTAGCGGGAGCTTC. The chain has TRBV7-2 and TRBJ2-1; 10 nucleotides agree with TRBD2. The germline CDR1 and CDR2 sequences are SGHTA and FQGNSA. CDR3 length: 11 amino acids.

This clonotype has only a few counts. The rearrangement joins TRBV12-3 or TRBV12-4 to TRBJ2-5, with 11 bases matching TRBD2. V gave up 5 bases and J gave up 4 bases; unmatched junction bases: 9. CDR3 length: 16 amino acids. The CDR3 spells CASSPGTSGGGETQYF. In DNA form, the CDR3 reads TGTGCCAGCAGTCCCGGGACTAGCGGAGGGGGAGAGACCCAGTACTTC.

The rearrangement links TRBV20-1 to TRBJ1-5, with a weak D call TRBD1 (6 bases). CDR3 length equals 15 residues. Per the germline V gene, CDR1 is DFQATT and CDR2 is SNEGSKA (reference sequence). Trimming pared 0 bases from V and 11 bases from J, leaving 20 bases between. The CDR3 region is CSARDQGTPFQAQHF. DNA of the CDR3: TGCAGTGCTAGAGATCAGGGGACACCGTTCCAGGCCCAGCATTTT.

The chain employs TRBV12-3 or TRBV12-4 and TRBJ1-5; the D is unclear. With 5 bases removed from V and 3 bases from J, the gap between germline ends came to 11 bases. The CDR3 covers 14 residues. CDR3 nucleotides: TGTGCCAGCAGTAAAGGTACAGTCAATCAGCCCCAGCATTTT. The encoded protein is CASSKGTVNQPQHF.

The chain couples TRBV5-1 to TRBJ2-5; TRBD2 matches 10 bases. Germline lookup yields CDR1 SGHRS and CDR2 YFSETQ. J gave up 5 bases and V 2 bases, and 6 bases lay outside the gene matches. The CDR3 totals 15 residues. CDR3 sequence: CASSFTSGKGETQYF. CDR3 sequence (DNA): TGCGCCAGCAGCTTCACTAGCGGGAAGGGGGAGACCCAGTACTTC.

The chain has TRBV3-1 and TRBJ1-1; D gene ambiguous. This CDR3 has 14 amino acids. The V end lost 4 bases, the J end lost 0 bases, and 9 bases lay between the germline ends. Germline CDR1 reads LGHDT; CDR2 reads YNNKEL (reference sequence). CDR3 nucleotides: TGTGCCAGCAGCCCCCGGCCGATGAACACTGAAGCTTTCTTT. Encoded protein: CASSPRPMNTEAFF.

This chain joins TRBV7-8 and TRBJ2-7; 8 positions match TRBD1. V was pared by 6 bases and J by 5 bases, with 6 bases of the junction left unmatched. The CDR3 extends over 13 amino acids. Germline V lookup: CDR1 SGHVS, CDR2 FQNEAQ. The chain's CDR3 is CASSTDRANEQYF. CDR3 in DNA: TGTGCCAGCAGTACGGACAGGGCCAACGAGCAGTACTTC.

The chain recombines TRBV6-2 or TRBV6-3 with TRBJ1-1; D gene unclear. V shed 2 bases and J shed 11 bases, with 18 bases lying between them. The germline gives CDR1 MNHEY, CDR2 SVGEGT. The CDR3 consists of 14 residues. CDR3 protein: CASSYVSTRGLAFF. The CDR3 nucleotides are TGTGCCAGCAGTTACGTCTCAACCCGGGGATTGGCTTTCTTT.

The DNA for the CDR3 is TGTGCCAGCGACTGGGGCAATGAGCAGTTCTTC. This encodes CASDWGNEQFF. V and J are TRBV6-2 or TRBV6-3 and TRBJ2-1; unclear D gene. CDR3 length: 11 residues. Germline CDR1 and CDR2: MNHEY and SVGEGT. Trimming took off 8 bases at V and 6 bases at J, with 8 bases between the two ends.

CDR3 DNA: TGCAGTGCTGCCGGGACTAGGTTGTACAATGAGCAGTTCTTC. Its translation is CSAAGTRLYNEQFF. This rearrangement joins TRBV20-1 to TRBJ2-1; 8 bases agree with TRBD2. This CDR3 spans 14 amino acids. The J segment lost 4 bases and the V segment lost 5 bases, leaving 7 bases of the junction unmatched. The germline V gene encodes CDR1 DFQATT and CDR2 SNEGSKA (reference sequence).

This clonotype was detected many times. This rearrangement joins TRBV20-1 to TRBJ2-3, with D perhaps matching TRBD1 (6 bases). Germline V gene lookup returns CDR1 DFQATT and CDR2 SNEGSKA (reference sequence). The CDR3 is made up of 14 amino acids. Trimming left V 5 bases short and J 1 base short, with 13 bases between. The CDR3: CSAQTNRGTDTQYF. The CDR3 region has the DNA TGCAGTGCTCAGACCAACAGGGGCACAGATACGCAGTATTTT.

This clonotype was recorded a few times. The genes are TRBV18 and TRBJ2-4; the D gene could be TRBD1 or TRBD2 (5 bases each). V was pared by 4 bases and J by 2 bases, with 9 bases between. Germline V CDR1 and CDR2: KGHSH, LQKENI. This CDR3 spans 14 amino acids. This chain's CDR3 is CASSLSGPKNIQYF. CDR3 DNA: TGTGCCAGCTCACTCTCGGGACCCAAAAACATTCAGTACTTC.

CDR3 residues: CSVEGGQGFLYEQYF. For the CDR3, the DNA is TGCAGCGTTGAGGGAGGACAGGGATTCTTGTACGAGCAGTACTTC. The gene calls are TRBV29-1 and TRBJ2-7, with TRBD1 matching 8 bases. The CDR3 covers 15 residues. CDR1 is SQVTM and CDR2 is ANQGSEA in the germline V gene. The V segment lost 3 bases and the J segment 4 bases; nucleotides outside the gene matches: 11.

This clonotype was observed a handful of times. The chain uses TRBV12-3 or TRBV12-4 and TRBJ1-5; D might be TRBD1 (5 bases). This CDR3 has 13 residues. Trimming shortened V by 6 bases and J by 7 bases, and 13 bases separated the two germline ends. This CDR3 reads CASSFGRGQPQHF. The CDR3 DNA is TGTGCCAGCAGCTTCGGAAGGGGACAGCCCCAGCATTTT.

This clonotype showed up just a few times. The V gene is TRBV20-1, the J gene TRBJ2-1, with unresolved D. V was cut by 4 bases and J by 5 bases, with 9 bases left in between. CDR1 is DFQATT, CDR2 SNEGSKA, per germline (reference sequence). This CDR3 has 12 amino acids. This chain's CDR3 is CSAMNWNNEQFF. The CDR3 DNA is TGCAGTGCTATGAACTGGAACAATGAGCAGTTCTTC.

A few counts support this clonotype. V is TRBV5-1 and J is TRBJ2-7; TRBD1 might be the D (9 bases). Per germline, CDR1 SGHRS and CDR2 YFSETQ. The V gene lost 4 bases and the J gene lost 3 bases, with 14 bases spanning the gap. The CDR3 runs 14 residues. CDR3 sequence (DNA): TGCGCCAGCAGCGTAGCGGGACAGGGCTACGAGCAGTACTTC. Translation gives CASSVAGQGYEQYF. Variable domain in full (rest from reference TRBV5-1 and TRBJ2-7): KAGVTQTPRYLIKTRGQQVTLSCSPISGHRSVSWYQQTPGQGLQFLFEYFSETQRNKGNFPGRFSGRQFSNSRSEMNVSTLELGDSALYLCASSVAGQGYEQYFGPGTRLTVT.